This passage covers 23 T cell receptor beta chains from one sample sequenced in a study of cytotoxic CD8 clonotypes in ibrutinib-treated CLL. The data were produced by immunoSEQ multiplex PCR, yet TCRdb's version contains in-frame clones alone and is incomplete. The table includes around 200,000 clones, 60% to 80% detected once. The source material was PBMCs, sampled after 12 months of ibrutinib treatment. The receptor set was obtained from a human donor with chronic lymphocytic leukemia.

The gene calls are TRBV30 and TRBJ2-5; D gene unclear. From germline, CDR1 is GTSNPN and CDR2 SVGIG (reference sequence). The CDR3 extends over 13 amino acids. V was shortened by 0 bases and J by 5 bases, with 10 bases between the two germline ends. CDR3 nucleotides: TGTGCCTGGAGTGTACGGATACCGGAGACCCAGTACTTC. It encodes CAWSVRIPETQYF.

The CDR3 is CASSLDAGGPNEQFF. In DNA form, the CDR3 reads TGCGCCAGCAGCTTGGACGCGGGGGGGCCCAATGAGCAGTTCTTC. V usage is TRBV5-1 and J usage is TRBJ2-1, with 9 bases matching TRBD2. The CDR3 runs to 15 residues. With V trimmed by 0 bases and J by 6 bases, 4 bases remained unmatched. CDR1 is SGHRS, CDR2 YFSETQ, per germline.

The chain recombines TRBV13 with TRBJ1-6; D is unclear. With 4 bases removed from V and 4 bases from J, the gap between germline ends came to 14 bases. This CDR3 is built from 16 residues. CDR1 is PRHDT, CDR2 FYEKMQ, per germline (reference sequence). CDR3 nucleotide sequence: TGTGCCAGCAGCTCTTTACGACCCATGTATAATTCACCCCTCCACTTT. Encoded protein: CASSSLRPMYNSPLHF.

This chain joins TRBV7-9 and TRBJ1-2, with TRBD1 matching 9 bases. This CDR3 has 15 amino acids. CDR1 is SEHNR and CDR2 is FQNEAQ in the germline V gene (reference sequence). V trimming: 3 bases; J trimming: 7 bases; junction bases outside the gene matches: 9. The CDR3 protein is CASSFNTGGNGGYTF. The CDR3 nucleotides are TGTGCCAGCAGCTTTAATACAGGGGGCAACGGTGGCTACACCTTC.

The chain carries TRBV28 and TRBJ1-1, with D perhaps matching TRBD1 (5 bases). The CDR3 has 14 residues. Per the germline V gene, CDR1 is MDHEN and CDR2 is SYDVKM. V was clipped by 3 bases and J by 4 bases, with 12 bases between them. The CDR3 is CASSLGGLSTEAFF. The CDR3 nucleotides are TGTGCCAGCAGTTTGGGGGGGTTGTCCACTGAAGCTTTCTTT.

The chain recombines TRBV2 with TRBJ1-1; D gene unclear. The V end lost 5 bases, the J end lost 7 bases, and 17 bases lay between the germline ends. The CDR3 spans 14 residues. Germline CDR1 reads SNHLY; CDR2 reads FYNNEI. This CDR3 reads CASSLSPGQIEAFF. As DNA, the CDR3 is TGTGCCAGCAGTCTAAGCCCAGGCCAGATTGAAGCTTTCTTT.

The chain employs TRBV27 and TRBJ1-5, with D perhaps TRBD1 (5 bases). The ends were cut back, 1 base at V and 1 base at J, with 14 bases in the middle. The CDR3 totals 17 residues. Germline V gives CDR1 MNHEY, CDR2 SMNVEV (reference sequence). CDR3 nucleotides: TGTGCCAGCAGTTTATGGGGCAGACCGAGCAGCAATCAGCCCCAGCATTTT. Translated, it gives CASSLWGRPSSNQPQHF.

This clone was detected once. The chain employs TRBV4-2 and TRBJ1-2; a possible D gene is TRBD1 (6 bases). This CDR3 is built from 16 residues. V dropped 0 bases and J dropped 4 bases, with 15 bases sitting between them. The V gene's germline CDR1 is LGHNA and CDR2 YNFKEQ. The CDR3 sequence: CASSQEGVKGVYGYTF. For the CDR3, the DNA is TGTGCCAGCAGCCAAGAAGGGGTAAAGGGGGTCTATGGCTACACCTTC.

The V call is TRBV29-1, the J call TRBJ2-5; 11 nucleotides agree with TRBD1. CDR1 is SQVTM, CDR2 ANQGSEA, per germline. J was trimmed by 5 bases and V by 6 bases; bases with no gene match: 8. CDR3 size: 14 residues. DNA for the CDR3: TGCAGCGTCGCCGGGACAGGGGGACGGGAGACCCAGTACTTC. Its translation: CSVAGTGGRETQYF.

CDR3 sequence reads: CASSAQTTSNTGELFF. CDR3 DNA sequence: TGTGCCAGCAGCGCCCAGACTACTTCGAACACCGGGGAGCTGTTTTTT. The chain carries TRBV7-2 and TRBJ2-2; D might be TRBD2 (5 bases). Germline CDR1 SGHTA, CDR2 FQGNSA. The V end was cut by 5 bases, the J end by 0 bases, with 13 bases between. The CDR3 has 16 residues.

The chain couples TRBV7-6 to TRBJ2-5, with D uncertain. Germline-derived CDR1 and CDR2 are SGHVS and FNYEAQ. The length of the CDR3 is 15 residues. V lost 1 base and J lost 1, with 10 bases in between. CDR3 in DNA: TGTGCCAGCAGCTTAGGGCTCCAAGCCCAAGAGACCCAGTACTTC. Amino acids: CASSLGLQAQETQYF.

The CDR3 here is CASSEAPRTSHEQFF. The CDR3 DNA follows: TGTGCCAGCAGTGAAGCGCCCCGGACTAGCCATGAGCAGTTCTTC. The genes are TRBV6-1 and TRBJ2-1; 8 nucleotides match TRBD2. This CDR3 is built from 15 residues. Germline CDR1 and CDR2: MNHNS and SASEGT. With V trimmed by 0 bases and J by 8 bases, 6 bases remained unmatched.

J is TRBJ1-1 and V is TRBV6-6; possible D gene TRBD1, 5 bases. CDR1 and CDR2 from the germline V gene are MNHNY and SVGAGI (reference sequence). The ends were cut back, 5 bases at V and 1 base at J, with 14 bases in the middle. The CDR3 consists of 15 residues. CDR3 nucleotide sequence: TGTGCCAGCAGTACCCCCTGGGGCTCGAACACTGAAGCTTTCTTT. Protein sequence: CASSTPWGSNTEAFF.

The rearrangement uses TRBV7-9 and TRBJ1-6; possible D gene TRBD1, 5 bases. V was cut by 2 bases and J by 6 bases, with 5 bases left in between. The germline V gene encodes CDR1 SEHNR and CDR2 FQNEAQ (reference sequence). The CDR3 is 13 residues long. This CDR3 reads CASSLQGNSPLHF. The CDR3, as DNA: TGTGCCAGCAGCTTACAGGGTAATTCACCCCTCCACTTT.

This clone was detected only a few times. CDR3 loop: CASSELRDDSYEQYF. DNA of the CDR3: TGTGCCAGCAGTGAATTGCGCGACGACTCCTACGAGCAGTACTTC. The chain links TRBV2 to TRBJ2-7; D remains unclear. V dropped 2 bases and J dropped 0 bases, with 11 bases sitting between them. This CDR3 region has 15 residues. From germline, CDR1 is SNHLY and CDR2 FYNNEI.

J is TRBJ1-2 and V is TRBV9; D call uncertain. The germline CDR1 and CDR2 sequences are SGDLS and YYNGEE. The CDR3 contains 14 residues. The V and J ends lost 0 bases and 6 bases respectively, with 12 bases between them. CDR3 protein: CASSVGWERDGYTF. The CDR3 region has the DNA TGTGCCAGCAGCGTAGGATGGGAGCGGGATGGCTACACCTTC.

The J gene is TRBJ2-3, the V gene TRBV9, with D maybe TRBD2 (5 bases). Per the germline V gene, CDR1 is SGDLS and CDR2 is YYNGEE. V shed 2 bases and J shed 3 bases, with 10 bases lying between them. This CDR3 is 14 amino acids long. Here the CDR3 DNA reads TGTGCCAGCAGCGTGTTTAGCGCGACAGATACGCAGTATTTT. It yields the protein CASSVFSATDTQYF.

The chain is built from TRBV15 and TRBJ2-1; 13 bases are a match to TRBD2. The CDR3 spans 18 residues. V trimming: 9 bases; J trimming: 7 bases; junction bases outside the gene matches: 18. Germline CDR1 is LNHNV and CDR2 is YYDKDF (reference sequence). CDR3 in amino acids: CATRTPGLAGAVRNEQFF. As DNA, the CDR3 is TGTGCCACAAGAACCCCAGGACTAGCGGGAGCGGTCCGGAATGAGCAGTTCTTC.

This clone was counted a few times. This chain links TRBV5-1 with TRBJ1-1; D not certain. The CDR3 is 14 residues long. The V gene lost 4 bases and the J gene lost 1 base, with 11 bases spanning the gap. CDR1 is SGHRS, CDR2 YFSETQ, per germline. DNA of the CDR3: TGCGCCAGCAGCCTGAAGTTGGGGAACACTGAAGCTTTCTTT. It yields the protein CASSLKLGNTEAFF.

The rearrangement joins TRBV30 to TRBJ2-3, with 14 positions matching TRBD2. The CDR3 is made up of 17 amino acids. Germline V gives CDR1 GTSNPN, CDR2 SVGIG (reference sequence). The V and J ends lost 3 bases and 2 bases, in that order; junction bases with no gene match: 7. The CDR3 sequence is CAWSQGLAGGSTDTQYF. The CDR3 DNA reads TGTGCCTGGAGCCAAGGACTAGCGGGAGGCTCCACAGATACGCAGTATTTT.

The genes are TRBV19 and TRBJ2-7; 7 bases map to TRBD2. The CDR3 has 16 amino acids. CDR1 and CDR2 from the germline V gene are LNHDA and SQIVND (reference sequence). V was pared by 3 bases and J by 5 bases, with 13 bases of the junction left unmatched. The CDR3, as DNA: TGTGCCAGTAGTATCTTAGCGGGCTGGGGTTTGGACGAGCAGTACTTC. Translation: CASSILAGWGLDEQYF.

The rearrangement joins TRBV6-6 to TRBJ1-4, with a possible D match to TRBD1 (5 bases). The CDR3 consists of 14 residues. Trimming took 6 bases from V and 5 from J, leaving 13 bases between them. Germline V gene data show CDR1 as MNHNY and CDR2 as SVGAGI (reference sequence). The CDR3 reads CASRVSGTNEKLFF. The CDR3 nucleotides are TGTGCCAGCAGGGTCAGCGGGACCAATGAAAAACTGTTTTTT.

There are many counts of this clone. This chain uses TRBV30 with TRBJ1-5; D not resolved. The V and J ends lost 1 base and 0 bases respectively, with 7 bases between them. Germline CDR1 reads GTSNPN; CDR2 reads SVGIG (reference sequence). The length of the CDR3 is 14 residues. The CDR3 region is CAWSGGYSNQPQHF. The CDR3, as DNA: TGTGCCTGGAGTGGGGGATATAGCAATCAGCCCCAGCATTTT.